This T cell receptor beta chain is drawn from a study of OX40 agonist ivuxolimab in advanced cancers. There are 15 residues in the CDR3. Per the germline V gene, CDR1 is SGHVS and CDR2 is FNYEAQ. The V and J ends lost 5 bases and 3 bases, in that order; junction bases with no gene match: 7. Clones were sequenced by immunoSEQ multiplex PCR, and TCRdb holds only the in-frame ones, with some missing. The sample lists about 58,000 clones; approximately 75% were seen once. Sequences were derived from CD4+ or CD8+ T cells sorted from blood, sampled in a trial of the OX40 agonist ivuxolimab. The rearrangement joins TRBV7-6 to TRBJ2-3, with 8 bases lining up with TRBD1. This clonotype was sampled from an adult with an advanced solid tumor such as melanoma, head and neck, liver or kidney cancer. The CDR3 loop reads CASSPGQGWTDTQYF. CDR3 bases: TGTGCCAGCAGCCCCGGACAGGGATGGACAGATACGCAGTATTTT.